This record concerns one T cell receptor beta chain sequence. Method: immunoSEQ multiplex PCR; TCRdb's copy keeps in-frame clones and lacks some. Of 200,000 or so clones listed, over 70% were seen once; the top ten hold under 3.5%. The sample is drawn from a study of T cell responses to AZD1222 COVID-19 vaccine. Germline V lookup: CDR1 MNHEY, CDR2 SVGAGI. This CDR3 has 15 residues. V lost 4 bases to trimming and J lost 8 bases, with 20 bases between them. The sample consisted of peripheral blood, taken on day 0 of MenACWY control vaccination. The receptor comes from an adult in good health. The chain carries TRBV6-5 and TRBJ1-2, with a tentative D call TRBD1 (5 bases). CDR3 residues: CASSSQAGGTVGYTF. The CDR3 nucleotides are TGTGCCAGCAGTTCCCAAGCCGGGGGGACGGTAGGCTACACCTTC.